One sample yielded the 25 T cell receptor beta chains listed below, sequenced in a study of T cell responses to AZD1222 COVID-19 vaccine. The table came from immunoSEQ multiplex PCR; TCRdb's copy has only in-frame clones and leaves some out. Here the sample spans some 150,000 clones, roughly nine tenths being singletons. Sample: peripheral blood, taken on day 0 of AZD1222 vaccination. All receptors derive from an adult in good health.

The chain carries TRBV5-1 and TRBJ2-3; possible D gene TRBD1, 5 bases. Germline values: CDR1 SGHRS, CDR2 YFSETQ. The V gene lost 4 bases and the J gene lost 9 bases, with 15 bases spanning the gap. The CDR3 totals 13 residues. CDR3 sequence reads: CASSPPWGDTQYF. CDR3 sequence (DNA): TGCGCCAGCAGCCCGCCCTGGGGCGACACGCAGTATTTT.

The chain links TRBV11-2 to TRBJ2-4; D not certain. The length of the CDR3 is 14 residues. CDR1 and CDR2 (germline): SGHAT, FQNNGV. The V and J ends lost 5 bases and 9 bases respectively, with 17 bases between them. The CDR3 region is CASSVGADGGIQYF. The CDR3, as DNA: TGTGCCAGCAGCGTAGGTGCGGACGGCGGCATTCAGTACTTC.

V usage is TRBV7-6 and J usage is TRBJ2-1; tentatively, D is TRBD1 (5 bases). V was trimmed by 3 bases and J by 5 bases, leaving 8 bases between them. The CDR3 covers 13 residues. Germline loops: CDR1 SGHVS, CDR2 FNYEAQ. The CDR3 DNA is TGTGCCAGCAGCTTCGTAGGGGACAATGAGCAGTTCTTC. The encoded protein is CASSFVGDNEQFF. Looking up the rest from reference TRBV7-6 and TRBJ2-1 gives the full variable domain: GAGVSQSPRYKVTKRGQDVALRCDPISGHVSLYWYRQALGQGPEFLTYFNYEAQQDKSGLPNDRFSAERPEGSISTLTIQRTEQRDSAMYRCASSFVGDNEQFFGPGTRLTVL.

For the CDR3, the DNA is TGTGCCAGCAGCTTCGATAGACCCACAGATACGCAGTATTTT. Translated: CASSFDRPTDTQYF. The rearrangement uses TRBV13 and TRBJ2-3; D unresolved. The CDR3 sequence is 14 residues long. V was shortened by 3 bases and J by 2 bases, with 9 bases between the two germline ends. The V gene's germline CDR1 is PRHDT and CDR2 FYEKMQ (reference sequence).

The chain combines TRBV28 with TRBJ2-5, with a possible D match to TRBD1 (6 bases). This CDR3 comprises 15 residues. From germline, CDR1 is MDHEN and CDR2 SYDVKM. V lost 7 bases, J lost 4 bases, and 19 bases lay in between. This CDR3 is CASNLPWGQGETQYF. The CDR3 DNA reads TGTGCCAGCAATCTGCCGTGGGGGCAGGGAGAGACCCAGTACTTC.

The J gene is TRBJ2-5, the V gene TRBV4-2; TRBD1 matches 7 bases. Losses at the gene ends were 4 bases for V and 2 bases for J; bases not matched to a gene: 10. The CDR3 has 16 amino acids. CDR1 is LGHNA and CDR2 is YNFKEQ in the germline V gene. CDR3 sequence reads: CASSLEGRQGQETQYF. DNA of the CDR3: TGTGCCAGCAGCCTAGAGGGTAGACAGGGTCAAGAGACCCAGTACTTC.

V gene TRBV4-1 combines with J gene TRBJ1-2, with 7 bases matching TRBD1. With 3 bases clipped from V and 4 bases from J, the junction kept 8 bases outside the gene matches. The CDR3 contains 15 residues. Germline V CDR1 and CDR2: MGHRA, YSYEKL. The CDR3 DNA follows: TGCGCCAGCAGCCAGGGGACAGCTTTAGTCTATGGCTACACCTTC. Translating it yields CASSQGTALVYGYTF.

The sample holds one count of this clone. V is TRBV11-3 and J is TRBJ2-1; D perhaps matches TRBD1 (6 bases). Germline V lookup: CDR1 SGHNT, CDR2 YENEEA. This CDR3 region has 12 residues. Between the trimmed V and J ends, which lost 1 base and 10 bases, there was a span of 8 bases. The CDR3 DNA reads TGTGCCAGCAGCTTAGGGGGGCGCGAGCAGTTCTTC. As protein: CASSLGGREQFF.

This clone is a singleton in its sample. The CDR3, as DNA: TGTGCCAGCAGTGCGAGGACAGGGGAGGATGAAAAACTGTTTTTT. This encodes CASSARTGEDEKLFF. The J gene is TRBJ1-4, the V gene TRBV6-2 or TRBV6-3, with 9 bases fitting TRBD1. CDR1 is MNHEY, CDR2 SVGEGT, per germline. This CDR3 region has 15 residues. J was trimmed by 6 bases and V by 5 bases; bases with no gene match: 7.

The chain uses TRBV9 and TRBJ2-1; 12 nucleotides match TRBD2. V was clipped by 0 bases and J by 0 bases; unmatched bases: 4. Germline V CDR1 and CDR2: SGDLS, YYNGEE. The CDR3 sequence is 18 residues long. CDR3 sequence (DNA): TGTGCCAGCAGCGTAGGGACTAGCGGGGACCCCTCCTACAATGAGCAGTTCTTC. Amino acids: CASSVGTSGDPSYNEQFF.

The J gene is TRBJ2-3, the V gene TRBV9; perhaps TRBD2 as D (6 bases). Between the trimmed V and J ends, which lost 4 bases and 10 bases, there was a span of 13 bases. The CDR3 covers 12 residues. Germline-derived CDR1 and CDR2 are SGDLS and YYNGEE. The CDR3 nucleotides read TGTGCCAGCAGCCCGGGAGAAGTTCCGCAGTATTTT. Its translation is CASSPGEVPQYF.

The V gene is TRBV14, the J gene TRBJ2-5; D call uncertain. In germline, CDR1 is SGHDN, CDR2 FVKESK. This CDR3 has 16 amino acids. V lost 1 base and J lost 1, with 13 bases in between. CDR3 protein: CASSQALRWGQETQYF. The CDR3 coding sequence is TGTGCCAGCAGCCAAGCGCTAAGGTGGGGCCAAGAGACCCAGTACTTC.

The chain joins TRBV24-1 to TRBJ1-4; weak D call: TRBD1 (5 bases). The CDR3 has 14 amino acids. V was cut by 7 bases and J by 0 bases, with 8 bases left in between. Germline V CDR1 and CDR2: KGHDR, SFDVKD. The CDR3 loop reads CATSDSATNEKLFF. The DNA of the CDR3 is TGTGCCACCAGCGACAGCGCAACTAATGAAAAACTGTTTTTT.

V and J are TRBV5-1 and TRBJ2-7; D may be TRBD1 or TRBD2 (6 bases each). Looked up from germline, CDR1 is SGHRS and CDR2 is YFSETQ. V lost 4 bases to trimming and J lost 1 base, with 15 bases between them. CDR3 size: 15 residues. The CDR3 loop reads CASSPTGRESYEQYF. In nucleotides, the CDR3 is TGCGCCAGCAGCCCGACAGGACGGGAGTCCTACGAGCAGTACTTC.

This sequence joins TRBV5-4 and TRBJ2-2; the D is unclear. This CDR3 has 13 amino acids. Deletions cut 0 bases from V and 7 bases from J, with 7 bases between. Germline-derived CDR1 and CDR2 are SGHNT and YYREEE (reference sequence). CDR3 amino acids: CASSLGSVGELFF. The DNA for the CDR3 is TGTGCCAGCAGCTTGGGGTCCGTCGGGGAGCTGTTTTTT.

V usage is TRBV23-1 and J usage is TRBJ1-5; no firm D call. TRBV23-1 belongs to the ORF category, with a function that is uncertain. This CDR3 is 17 amino acids long. Trimming removed 2 bases from V and 3 bases from J, with 17 bases in between. The CDR3 coding sequence is TGCGCCAGCAGTCAACTCAAGCAGGTACGGTTCAATCAGCCCCAGCATTTT. This codes for CASSQLKQVRFNQPQHF.

The chain joins TRBV18 to TRBJ2-5; D unresolved. V lost 2 bases and J 2 bases, leaving 9 bases between the germline ends. The CDR3 has 14 residues. The V gene's germline CDR1 is KGHSH and CDR2 LQKENI. CDR3 amino acids: CASSPEVRQETQYF. For the CDR3, the DNA is TGTGCCAGCTCACCAGAGGTCAGACAAGAGACCCAGTACTTC.

In its sample, this clone was seen once. The rearrangement uses TRBV3-1 (or the pseudogene TRBV3-2) and TRBJ2-1; the D is unclear. The CDR3 spans 16 residues. Trimming stripped 1 base from V and 0 bases from J, with 10 bases between. Germline assignment: CDR1 LGHDT and CDR2 YNNKEL (reference sequence). In DNA, the CDR3 is TGTGCCAGCAGCCAAGTAGGCTTGAGCTCCTACAATGAGCAGTTCTTC. This sequence encodes CASSQVGLSSYNEQFF.

This chain uses TRBV5-1 with TRBJ1-1, with 9 bases lining up with TRBD1. Germline-derived CDR1 and CDR2 are SGHRS and YFSETQ. J was trimmed by 4 bases and V by 4 bases; bases with no gene match: 8. This CDR3 has 15 residues. In DNA, the CDR3 is TGCGCCAGCAGCCCACGGACAGGGGACACCACTGAAGCTTTCTTT. Translating it yields CASSPRTGDTTEAFF.

This chain connects TRBV24-1 to TRBJ2-2, with D perhaps TRBD1 (5 bases). Trimming left V 3 bases short and J 0 bases short, with 13 bases between. Germline V gene data show CDR1 as KGHDR and CDR2 as SFDVKD. There are 17 residues in the CDR3. The DNA of the CDR3 is TGTGCCACCAGTGATCCGACAGATTACTCGAACACCGGGGAGCTGTTTTTT. Translating gives CATSDPTDYSNTGELFF.

V usage is TRBV15 and J usage is TRBJ1-1, with D perhaps matching TRBD1 (6 bases). This CDR3 contains 15 residues. The V and J ends lost 3 bases and 9 bases respectively, with 20 bases between them. Germline-derived CDR1 and CDR2 are LNHNV and YYDKDF (reference sequence). CDR3 DNA: TGTGCCACCAGCAGGAGACCTCGGACAGAAATTCAAGCTTTCTTT. Translated, it gives CATSRRPRTEIQAFF.

The chain recombines TRBV7-2 with TRBJ2-5; unclear D gene. The V end lost 4 bases, the J end lost 2 bases, and 11 bases lay between the germline ends. The CDR3 loop spans 14 amino acids. Per the germline V gene, CDR1 is SGHTA and CDR2 is FQGNSA. CDR3 nucleotides: TGTGCCAGCAGCTCAGCGAGCACACAAGAGACCCAGTACTTC. Translating it yields CASSSASTQETQYF. Combining the CDR3 with reference TRBV7-2 and TRBJ2-5 gives the whole variable domain GAGVSQSPSNKVTEKGKDVELRCDPISGHTALYWYRQSLGQGLEFLIYFQGNSAPDKSGLPSDRFSAERTGGSVSTLTIQRTQQEDSAVYLCASSSASTQETQYFGPGTRLLVL.

The chain carries TRBV18 and TRBJ2-5, with a tentative D call TRBD2 (6 bases). The V end was cut by 2 bases, the J end by 0 bases, with 13 bases between. This CDR3 is 16 amino acids long. CDR1 and CDR2 (germline): KGHSH, LQKENI. CDR3 coding DNA: TGTGCCAGCTCACCAGAGGACCTAGCGTACCAAGAGACCCAGTACTTC. Protein product: CASSPEDLAYQETQYF. The full variable domain, rest sourced from reference TRBV18 and TRBJ2-5, is NAGVMQNPRHLVRRRGQEARLRCSPMKGHSHVYWYRQLPEEGLKFMVYLQKENIIDESGMPKERFSAEFPKEGPSILRIQQVVRGDSAAYFCASSPEDLAYQETQYFGPGTRLLVL.

DNA for the CDR3: TGTGCCAGCAGCACCCGGGAGACCCAGTACTTC. As protein: CASSTRETQYF. The chain links TRBV7-2 to TRBJ2-5; D gene ambiguous. This CDR3 is built from 11 residues. CDR1 and CDR2 from the germline V gene are SGHTA and FQGNSA. V lost 5 bases, J lost 5 bases, and 6 bases lay in between.

The chain couples TRBV5-4 to TRBJ2-5; 7 positions match TRBD1. Trimming removed 4 bases from V and 7 bases from J; junction bases left unmatched: 10. Germline-derived CDR1 and CDR2 are SGHNT and YYREEE (reference sequence). The CDR3 length is 14 residues. CDR3 sequence reads: CASSPNRGQGTQYF. CDR3 bases: TGTGCCAGCAGCCCCAACAGGGGCCAGGGGACCCAGTACTTC.